Below, 30 T cell receptor beta chains from the same sample are listed, as sequenced in a study of shared T cell receptors in the human thymus. The assay was immunoSEQ multiplex PCR, and TCRdb's table has in-frame clones only and misses some. The table shows hundreds of thousands of clones, with 85% to 90% occurring only once. This sample also belongs to another study, concerning human thymus T cells.

Sequencing was performed on thymocytes. These receptor sequences come from a boy under two years old with a congenital heart defect.

V gene TRBV5-5 combines with J gene TRBJ2-3; 10 nucleotides match TRBD2. CDR1 and CDR2 (germline): SGHKS, YYEKEE (reference sequence). Trimming at V came to 2 bases and at J to 0 bases, leaving 6 bases not matched to a gene. This CDR3 has 17 residues. This chain's CDR3 is CASSFRGLAVSTDTQYF. CDR3 nucleotides: TGTGCCAGCAGCTTCCGTGGACTAGCGGTTAGCACAGATACGCAGTATTTT.

CDR3 DNA sequence: TGTGCCAGCAGCTTCCAGTCTAGCGGGAGTAGTACAGATACGCAGTATTTT. It encodes CASSFQSSGSSTDTQYF. The chain carries TRBV27 and TRBJ2-3, with 10 bases identical to TRBD2. The V gene end was trimmed by 6 bases and the J gene end by 3 bases; junction bases not matched to a gene: 12. Germline V gene sequence: CDR1 MNHEY, CDR2 SMNVEV (reference sequence). The CDR3 consists of 17 residues.

V usage is TRBV11-2 and J usage is TRBJ2-7; the match to TRBD2 covers 8 bases. Looked up from germline, CDR1 is SGHAT and CDR2 is FQNNGV. The CDR3 is 17 amino acids. V was clipped by 5 bases and J by 3 bases; unmatched bases: 15. The DNA for the CDR3 is TGTGCCAGCAGCACTAAGGGGCCTAGCGGGCCCAGCTACGAGCAGTACTTC. The encoded protein is CASSTKGPSGPSYEQYF.

The chain uses TRBV19 and TRBJ1-2, with D uncertain. The CDR3 loop spans 13 amino acids. V was pared by 5 bases and J by 3 bases, with 10 bases between. Germline assignment: CDR1 LNHDA and CDR2 SQIVND (reference sequence). CDR3 coding DNA: TGTGCCAGTAGTTTGGGAGATCACTATGGCTACACCTTC. Translating gives CASSLGDHYGYTF.

This clone is a singleton in its sample. The chain is built from TRBV7-9 and TRBJ1-2; D might be TRBD1 (5 bases). Looked up from germline, CDR1 is SEHNR and CDR2 is FQNEAQ (reference sequence). CDR3 size: 15 residues. V was shortened by 5 bases and J by 4 bases, with 17 bases between the two germline ends. For the CDR3, the DNA is TGTGCCAGCAGCGAACTCGGGGGGAGCGGCTATGGCTACACCTTC. Protein: CASSELGGSGYGYTF.

This sequence joins TRBV28 and TRBJ2-7; a possible D gene is TRBD2 (6 bases). Per the germline V gene, CDR1 is MDHEN and CDR2 is SYDVKM. The CDR3 sequence is 18 residues long. V lost 6 bases to trimming and J lost 4 bases, with 28 bases between them. The chain's CDR3 is CASSLGLGGTTLGYEQYF. CDR3 sequence (DNA): TGTGCCAGCAGCCTGGGTTTGGGGGGTACTACCTTGGGGTACGAGCAGTACTTC.

CDR3 sequence: CSVEGSGRTDTQYF. The CDR3 DNA reads TGCAGCGTGGAGGGTAGCGGGAGAACAGATACGCAGTATTTT. The V gene is TRBV29-1, the J gene TRBJ2-3; TRBD2 matches 9 bases. Germline loops: CDR1 SQVTM, CDR2 ANQGSEA. CDR3 length: 14 amino acids. The junction had 7 bases not matched to a gene; V was cut back by 6 bases and J by 3 bases.

This sequence joins TRBV10-3 and TRBJ2-1, with 9 positions matching TRBD2. The J segment lost 5 bases and the V segment lost 6 bases, leaving 11 bases of the junction unmatched. Per germline, CDR1 ENHRY and CDR2 SYGVKD. The CDR3 is 16 residues long. Written as DNA, the CDR3 is TGTGCCATCAGCCCCTTAGGCGGGAGGGAAGACAATGAGCAGTTCTTC. As protein: CAISPLGGREDNEQFF.

The J gene is TRBJ2-3, the V gene TRBV7-8, with TRBD2 matching 8 bases. The CDR3 runs to 15 residues. V shed 3 bases, J shed 2 bases, and the junction held 4 bases outside the gene matches. Per germline, CDR1 SGHVS and CDR2 FQNEAQ. CDR3 region: CASSFLSGTTDTQYF. In DNA form, the CDR3 reads TGTGCCAGCAGCTTTCTTAGCGGGACCACAGATACGCAGTATTTT.

The chain combines TRBV4-2 with TRBJ2-7; TRBD2 aligns across 9 bases. The CDR3 loop spans 17 amino acids. Germline V gene lookup returns CDR1 LGHNA and CDR2 YNFKEQ. V shed 0 bases and J 5 bases; nucleotides not matched to a gene: 11. The CDR3 bases are TGTGCCAGCAGCCAAGAAGCGGGACTAGCAAGCAGCGACGAGCAGTACTTC. It codes for CASSQEAGLASSDEQYF.

The rearrangement joins TRBV25-1 to TRBJ2-1, with TRBD2 as a possible D gene (6 bases). Trimming shortened V by 6 bases and J by 2 bases, and 14 bases separated the two germline ends. CDR3 length: 15 amino acids. The germline CDR1 and CDR2 sequences are MGHDK and SYGVNS. The CDR3 nucleotides read TGTGCCAGCAGCGGACCGGGGGTCGCCTACAATGAGCAGTTCTTC. This translates into CASSGPGVAYNEQFF.

In the case of this clone: A junction boundary mismatches the germline segment, possibly from a read error. The rearrangement links TRBV9 to TRBJ2-7; TRBD1 matches 7 bases. The V gene's germline CDR1 is SGDLS and CDR2 YYNGEE. The CDR3 extends over 12 amino acids. The CDR3 loop is CASSVGTGDTHF. The CDR3 DNA reads as TGTGCCAGCAGCGTAGGAACAGGGGACACCCACTTC.

This sequence joins TRBV6-6 and TRBJ1-4, with 8 bases that match TRBD1. Trimming removed 7 bases from V and 8 bases from J; junction bases left unmatched: 9. Germline loops: CDR1 MNHNY, CDR2 SVGAGI (reference sequence). The CDR3 is 14 amino acids. Here the CDR3 DNA reads TGTGCCAGCACCCGGGACAGGCCAGAGGAAAAACTGTTTTTT. This translates into CASTRDRPEEKLFF.

V usage is TRBV7-3 and J usage is TRBJ2-1; 8 bases are shared with TRBD2. The CDR3 extends over 17 amino acids. Germline CDR1 reads SGHTA; CDR2 reads FQGTGA. J gave up 2 bases and V 4 bases, and 10 bases lay outside the gene matches. The CDR3 loop reads CASSSLAGQRPYNEQFF. The DNA for the CDR3 is TGTGCCAGCAGCTCCCTAGCGGGCCAAAGACCCTACAATGAGCAGTTCTTC.

CDR3 coding DNA: TGTGCCAGCAGTCCCGGGACAGGGGGGACCGGGGAGCTGTTTTTT. It translates to CASSPGTGGTGELFF. The V and J genes are TRBV28 and TRBJ2-2; 11 bases align to TRBD1. Unmatched junction bases numbered 4, after V lost 5 bases and J lost 5 bases. The CDR3 runs 15 residues. CDR1 is MDHEN, CDR2 SYDVKM, per germline.

The chain is built from TRBV5-6 and TRBJ2-1, with 9 bases matching TRBD1. V was clipped by 1 base and J by 5 bases; unmatched bases: 1. Germline V lookup: CDR1 SGHDT, CDR2 YYEEEE. The CDR3 is 14 residues long. CDR3 in amino acids: CASSLWDRDNEQFF. The CDR3 coding sequence is TGTGCCAGCAGCTTGTGGGACAGGGACAATGAGCAGTTCTTC.

CDR3 sequence (DNA): TGTGCCAGCAGCTTAAAAGAAGGGGTCGACGACACTGAAGCTTTCTTT. Its protein product is CASSLKEGVDDTEAFF. The chain carries TRBV5-5 and TRBJ1-1; possibly TRBD1 for D (5 bases). In germline, CDR1 is SGHKS, CDR2 YYEKEE (reference sequence). The CDR3 totals 16 residues. Trimming removed 2 bases at V and 3 bases at J, with 17 bases between.

V usage is TRBV12-5 and J usage is TRBJ1-5; D is ambiguous. This CDR3 is built from 16 residues. Germline CDR1 and CDR2: LGHNT and FRNRAP. Trimming removed 5 bases at V and 0 bases at J, with 14 bases between. CDR3 nucleotide sequence: TGTGCTAGTGGTATTTATGACGGGGATAGCAATCAGCCCCAGCATTTT. It specifies CASGIYDGDSNQPQHF.

The genes are TRBV14 and TRBJ2-1; 8 nucleotides match TRBD2. The V and J ends lost 0 bases and 4 bases, in that order; junction bases with no gene match: 17. Germline CDR1 reads SGHDN; CDR2 reads FVKESK. This CDR3 region has 20 residues. In DNA form, the CDR3 reads TGTGCCAGCAGCCAAGAGCAGATGGGGAGCGGGAGAGGGCCTTACAATGAGCAGTTCTTC. Translation: CASSQEQMGSGRGPYNEQFF.

The J gene is TRBJ1-3, the V gene TRBV12-5; no firm D call. The V end was cut by 2 bases, the J end by 6 bases, with 5 bases between. Germline V gene sequence: CDR1 LGHNT, CDR2 FRNRAP. This CDR3 region has 12 residues. CDR3 DNA sequence: TGTGCTAGTGGTTTGCTAGCAAACACCATATATTTT. It specifies CASGLLANTIYF.

V is TRBV11-2 and J is TRBJ1-1, with 7 bases identical to TRBD1. The length of the CDR3 is 17 residues. Germline lookup yields CDR1 SGHAT and CDR2 FQNNGV. J lost 1 base, V lost 0 bases, and 8 bases had no gene match. CDR3 sequence: CASSLDREGARNTEAFF. The CDR3 nucleotides are TGTGCCAGCAGCTTAGATCGTGAGGGGGCAAGGAACACTGAAGCTTTCTTT.

The rearrangement uses TRBV19 and TRBJ1-1; D is unclear. Between the trimmed V and J ends, which lost 5 bases and 4 bases, there was a span of 11 bases. This CDR3 has 13 amino acids. Germline loops: CDR1 LNHDA, CDR2 SQIVND (reference sequence). The CDR3 bases are TGTGCCAGTAGTCCCAAACTCTTCACTGAAGCTTTCTTT. Protein product: CASSPKLFTEAFF.

J is TRBJ2-7 and V is TRBV18; 9 bases map to TRBD2. CDR3 length equals 14 residues. Trimming removed 3 bases from V and 7 bases from J; junction bases left unmatched: 7. Germline V gene sequence: CDR1 KGHSH, CDR2 LQKENI. The CDR3 reads CASSPGTSWGEQYF. The CDR3 DNA sequence: TGTGCCAGCTCACCCGGGACTAGCTGGGGAGAGCAGTACTTC.

This chain links TRBV6-1 with TRBJ2-7, with TRBD1 identical over 9 bases. The CDR3 runs 13 residues. Germline-derived CDR1 and CDR2 are MNHNS and SASEGT. V lost 4 bases and J lost 6; bases outside the gene matches: 4. The CDR3 bases are TGTGCCAGCAGTGCTCACAGGGGGCGCGAGCAGTACTTC. Encoded protein: CASSAHRGREQYF.

The rearrangement joins TRBV27 to TRBJ2-1; D call uncertain. Between the trimmed V and J ends, which lost 8 bases and 9 bases, there was a span of 14 bases. The CDR3 spans 12 residues. Germline CDR1 MNHEY, CDR2 SMNVEV (reference sequence). The CDR3 sequence: CASGHIGGEQFF. The CDR3 DNA sequence: TGTGCCAGCGGCCATATCGGCGGTGAGCAGTTCTTC.

The rearrangement uses TRBV29-1 and TRBJ2-5; D is perhaps TRBD2 (8 bases). Germline V lookup: CDR1 SQVTM, CDR2 ANQGSEA. The length of the CDR3 is 18 residues. V lost 7 bases to trimming and J lost 2 bases, with 29 bases between them. This CDR3 is CSAEKGAEAGDLQETQYF. The CDR3 nucleotides are TGCAGCGCCGAAAAGGGGGCCGAAGCGGGAGACCTTCAAGAGACCCAGTACTTC.

The CDR3 nucleotides read TGTGCCAGTAGTACTTACTACAGGGGTAATGAAAAACTGTTTTTT. This translates into CASSTYYRGNEKLFF. This chain joins TRBV19 and TRBJ1-4; 7 bases map to TRBD1. The germline gives CDR1 LNHDA, CDR2 SQIVND (reference sequence). This CDR3 comprises 15 residues. The ends lost 4 bases at V and 4 bases at J; junction bases unmatched: 6.

To note about this clone: One junction end does not reproduce the germline sequence, and a read error may be involved. This chain links TRBV7-8 with TRBJ2-5, with TRBD1 matching 9 bases. Germline V gene sequence: CDR1 SGHVS, CDR2 FQNEAQ. CDR3 length: 16 amino acids. The CDR3 DNA sequence: TGTGCCAGCACCTTAACAGGGGGCGCCCCCCAAGAGACCCAGTACTTC. Its translation: CASTLTGGAPQETQYF.

This chain uses TRBV28 with TRBJ2-7; a possible D gene is TRBD1 (5 bases). The V gene's germline CDR1 is MDHEN and CDR2 SYDVKM. CDR3 length equals 15 residues. The V end was cut by 6 bases, the J end by 2 bases, with 17 bases between. The CDR3: CASRIGEGVTYEQYF. CDR3 coding DNA: TGTGCCAGCAGGATAGGGGAAGGGGTTACCTACGAGCAGTACTTC.

The V call is TRBV6-5, the J call TRBJ2-7; 14 nucleotides agree with TRBD2. From germline, CDR1 is MNHEY and CDR2 SVGAGI. Trimming at V came to 5 bases and at J to 3 bases, leaving 3 bases not matched to a gene. The CDR3 totals 15 residues. This CDR3 is CASSAGTSGSYEQYF. In nucleotides, the CDR3 is TGTGCCAGCAGTGCCGGGACTAGCGGGAGCTACGAGCAGTACTTC.